The 16 T cell receptor beta chains given below trace back to one sample, sequenced in a study of blood T cell repertoires in COVID-19. Produced via immunoSEQ multiplex PCR; TCRdb's table is partial and in-frame only. The sample carries some 350,000 clones, over 75% recorded once. The sample comprised PBMCs or T cells enriched from blood (not recorded which). These receptor sequences come from a young woman who had recovered from COVID-19.

The V gene is TRBV4-1, the J gene TRBJ2-7; perhaps TRBD2 as D (5 bases). In germline, CDR1 is MGHRA, CDR2 YSYEKL. The CDR3 totals 16 residues. V dropped 1 base and J dropped 0 bases, with 13 bases sitting between them. The CDR3 nucleotides are TGCGCCAGCAGCCAAGTCCCGACTACCCTCTCCTACGAGCAGTACTTC. This sequence encodes CASSQVPTTLSYEQYF.

The chain links TRBV27 to TRBJ2-5; 8 positions match TRBD2. Germline V gives CDR1 MNHEY, CDR2 SMNVEV (reference sequence). V was pared by 6 bases and J by 1 base, with 4 bases of the junction left unmatched. The CDR3 spans 14 residues. Here the CDR3 DNA reads TGTGCCAGCAGCTCGGGAGGGAGCCAAGAGACCCAGTACTTC. It specifies CASSSGGSQETQYF.

This chain connects TRBV2 to TRBJ2-7; a weak D match, TRBD2 (5 bases). V gave up 5 bases and J gave up 7 bases, with 9 bases separating them. Germline V gene lookup returns CDR1 SNHLY and CDR2 FYNNEI. CDR3 size: 11 residues. The CDR3 region has the DNA TGTGCCAGCAGTCCGACGGGGGAGCAGTACTTC. Its protein product is CASSPTGEQYF.

The genes are TRBV19 and TRBJ1-3; TRBD1 matches at 8 bases. The CDR3 sequence is 16 residues long. Germline V gene sequence: CDR1 LNHDA, CDR2 SQIVND (reference sequence). The V gene end was trimmed by 5 bases and the J gene end by 2 bases; junction bases not matched to a gene: 8. The CDR3 protein is CASSPGRGLAGNTIYF. CDR3 DNA: TGTGCCAGTAGTCCTGGCAGGGGGCTTGCTGGAAACACCATATATTTT.

The rearrangement uses TRBV19 and TRBJ1-5; D is unresolved. The CDR3 loop spans 13 amino acids. The ends were cut back, 0 bases at V and 6 bases at J, with 6 bases in the middle. Germline V gene data show CDR1 as LNHDA and CDR2 as SQIVND (reference sequence). The CDR3 region is CASSIDLGQPQHF. The CDR3 coding sequence is TGTGCCAGTAGTATAGATCTAGGTCAGCCCCAGCATTTT.

The table lists this clone with a few counts. As DNA, the CDR3 is TGTGCCAGCAGCTTAGTGGACCAGGGCTTTTCACCCCTCCACTTT. Translating it yields CASSLVDQGFSPLHF. This rearrangement joins TRBV11-2 to TRBJ1-6, with a tentative D call TRBD1 (5 bases). The germline V gene has CDR1 SGHAT and CDR2 FQNNGV. This CDR3 spans 15 amino acids. The V gene lost 1 base and the J gene lost 9 bases, with 13 bases spanning the gap. Full variable domain (outside the CDR3, taken from reference TRBV11-2 and TRBJ1-6): EAGVAQSPRYKIIEKRQSVAFWCNPISGHATLYWYQQILGQGPKLLIQFQNNGVVDDSQLPKDRFSAERLKGVDSTLKIQPAKLEDSAVYLCASSLVDQGFSPLHFGNGTRLTVT.

This clone was counted once. This chain links TRBV9 with TRBJ1-6; TRBD1 aligns across 7 bases. The germline CDR1 and CDR2 sequences are SGDLS and YYNGEE. This CDR3 has 14 residues. J was trimmed by 8 bases and V by 3 bases; bases with no gene match: 5. The DNA of the CDR3 is TGTGCCAGCAGCGCCCCAGGGGGGTATTCACCCCTCCACTTT. This gives the protein CASSAPGGYSPLHF.

This CDR3 is CAWRRDSGELFF. The DNA for the CDR3 is TGTGCCTGGAGAAGGGACTCGGGGGAGCTGTTTTTT. V gene TRBV30 combines with J gene TRBJ2-2, with D tentatively TRBD2 (6 bases). The CDR3 loop spans 12 amino acids. Trimming stripped 3 bases from V and 8 bases from J, with 10 bases between. The germline V gene encodes CDR1 GTSNPN and CDR2 SVGIG (reference sequence). Looking up the rest from reference TRBV30 and TRBJ2-2 gives the full variable domain: SQTIHQWPATLVQPVGSPLSLECTVEGTSNPNLYWYRQAAGRGLQLLFYSVGIGQISSEVPQNLSASRPQDRQFILSSKKLLLSDSGFYLCAWRRDSGELFFGEGSRLTVL.

The chain couples TRBV15 to TRBJ2-7; possible D gene TRBD1, 6 bases. The CDR3 loop spans 13 amino acids. Trimming took 8 bases from V and 3 from J, leaving 14 bases between them. Germline CDR1 reads LNHNV; CDR2 reads YYDKDF (reference sequence). In DNA form, the CDR3 reads TGTGCCACCCGTCCGGGACATCGCTACGAGCAGTACTTC. Protein product: CATRPGHRYEQYF. Drawing the rest from reference TRBV15 and TRBJ2-7, the complete variable domain is DAMVIQNPRYQVTQFGKPVTLSCSQTLNHNVMYWYQQKSSQAPKLLFHYYDKDFNNEADTPDNFQSRRPNTSFCFLDIRSPGLGDTAMYLCATRPGHRYEQYFGPGTRLTVT.

This chain links TRBV7-2 with TRBJ2-7; 7 nucleotides agree with TRBD1. The CDR3 runs to 14 residues. J was trimmed by 4 bases and V by 5 bases; bases with no gene match: 8. Germline values: CDR1 SGHTA, CDR2 FQGNSA. DNA for the CDR3: TGTGCCAGCAGCGCACCGGGACAGAATTACGAGCAGTACTTC. Translated, it gives CASSAPGQNYEQYF.

This rearrangement joins TRBV19 to TRBJ2-1; 8 nucleotides line up with TRBD2. Germline V gene lookup returns CDR1 LNHDA and CDR2 SQIVND (reference sequence). The V segment lost 3 bases and the J segment 5 bases; nucleotides outside the gene matches: 6. The CDR3 contains 15 residues. The DNA for the CDR3 is TGTGCCAGTAGTATTGTCTTAGCGGGGAACAATGAGCAGTTCTTC. Translation gives CASSIVLAGNNEQFF.

This sequence joins TRBV9 and TRBJ2-3, with a tentative D call TRBD1 (6 bases). Germline V gives CDR1 SGDLS, CDR2 YYNGEE. This CDR3 has 14 amino acids. V was trimmed by 2 bases and J by 6 bases, leaving 13 bases between them. The CDR3 bases are TGTGCCAGCAGCGTCGGGCAGGGGAAGGATACGCAGTATTTT. It translates to CASSVGQGKDTQYF. Full variable domain (outside the CDR3, taken from reference TRBV9 and TRBJ2-3): DSGVTQTPKHLITATGQRVTLRCSPRSGDLSVYWYQQSLDQGLQFLIQYYNGEERAKGNILERFSAQQFPDLHSELNLSSLELGDSALYFCASSVGQGKDTQYFGPGTRLTVL.

The chain is built from TRBV5-8 and TRBJ1-6; D perhaps matches TRBD1 (6 bases). With 3 bases removed from V and 7 bases from J, the gap between germline ends came to 20 bases. This CDR3 is 17 amino acids long. CDR1 and CDR2 from the germline V gene are SGHTS and YDEGEE. CDR3 protein: CASSSQLGQILNSPLHF. CDR3 bases: TGTGCCAGCAGCTCCCAACTCGGACAGATTTTAAATTCACCCCTCCACTTT.

The rearrangement uses TRBV29-1 and TRBJ1-2, with a possible D match to TRBD1 (6 bases). Germline V lookup: CDR1 SQVTM, CDR2 ANQGSEA. The V gene lost 4 bases and the J gene lost 4 bases, with 10 bases spanning the gap. This CDR3 comprises 12 residues. CDR3 bases: TGCAGCGTTGCACTAGGGGGCTATGGCTACACCTTC. This encodes CSVALGGYGYTF.

This clone showed up just a few times. V usage is TRBV11-2 and J usage is TRBJ1-1, with a tentative D call TRBD1 (5 bases). CDR3 length: 12 residues. Germline CDR1 and CDR2: SGHAT and FQNNGV. V was trimmed by 4 bases and J by 11 bases, leaving 14 bases between them. CDR3 sequence reads: CASSSSAGTAFF. In DNA form, the CDR3 reads TGTGCCAGCAGCTCCTCGGCAGGGACTGCTTTCTTT. Full variable domain (outside the CDR3, taken from reference TRBV11-2 and TRBJ1-1): EAGVAQSPRYKIIEKRQSVAFWCNPISGHATLYWYQQILGQGPKLLIQFQNNGVVDDSQLPKDRFSAERLKGVDSTLKIQPAKLEDSAVYLCASSSSAGTAFFGQGTRLTVV.

The chain recombines TRBV10-3 with TRBJ1-2, with D possibly matching TRBD1 (6 bases). The CDR3 spans 13 residues. V was clipped by 5 bases and J by 5 bases, with 12 bases between them. Per the germline V gene, CDR1 is ENHRY and CDR2 is SYGVKD. CDR3 sequence (DNA): TGTGCCATCAGTAACACACAGGGTTATGGCTACACCTTC. Amino acids: CAISNTQGYGYTF.